Each of the 16 T cell receptor beta chains below was sequenced from the same sample in a study of blood T cell repertoires in COVID-19. TCRdb's copy holds only in-frame clones and misses some; the assay was immunoSEQ multiplex PCR. The data contain 200,000 to 250,000 clones, around 91% of them singletons. Sequenced sample: PBMCs or T cells enriched from blood (not recorded which). The receptors originated from a woman aged 18-35 years in a cohort exposed to, infected with or recovered from COVID-19 (not recorded which).

The DNA of the CDR3 is TGTGCCAGCAGTGAAGGGGGCGGCGGGGAGACCCAGTACTTC. Amino acids: CASSEGGGGETQYF. V is TRBV25-1 and J is TRBJ2-5, with a possible D match to TRBD1 (6 bases). Germline values: CDR1 MGHDK, CDR2 SYGVNS. This CDR3 contains 14 residues. With 2 bases removed from V and 5 bases from J, the gap between germline ends came to 12 bases.

The V gene is TRBV5-8, the J gene TRBJ2-7; TRBD2 might be the D (6 bases). Trimming removed 4 bases at V and 1 base at J, with 15 bases between. Germline CDR1 reads SGHTS; CDR2 reads YDEGEE. The CDR3 runs 15 residues. In nucleotides, the CDR3 is TGTGCCAGCAGCCAAGGGACTCACTCTTCCTACGAGCAGTACTTC. Protein: CASSQGTHSSYEQYF.

The chain couples TRBV2 to TRBJ1-6; D may be TRBD1 (5 bases). This CDR3 is 14 amino acids long. Germline assignment: CDR1 SNHLY and CDR2 FYNNEI. V shed 3 bases and J shed 5 bases, with 8 bases lying between them. The CDR3 spells CASSDGGDNSPLHF. DNA of the CDR3: TGTGCCAGCAGTGACGGGGGAGATAATTCACCCCTCCACTTT.

This chain joins TRBV3-1 (or the pseudogene TRBV3-2) and TRBJ2-5, with 10 positions matching TRBD1. The CDR3 extends over 15 amino acids. V shed 4 bases, J shed 2 bases, and the junction held 4 bases outside the gene matches. Per the germline V gene, CDR1 is LGHDT and CDR2 is YNNKEL (reference sequence). The CDR3 DNA follows: TGTGCCAGCAGCCCGTTGGACAGGGGGCAAGAGACCCAGTACTTC. Translating it yields CASSPLDRGQETQYF.

V and J are TRBV29-1 and TRBJ1-2; 9 nucleotides align to TRBD1. The V gene's germline CDR1 is SQVTM and CDR2 ANQGSEA. The CDR3 contains 15 residues. V shed 6 bases, J shed 1 base, and the junction held 9 bases outside the gene matches. The CDR3 loop is CSVGSTGGSNYGYTF. DNA of the CDR3: TGCAGCGTGGGAAGTACAGGGGGCAGTAACTATGGCTACACCTTC.

This clone has just a few counts. CDR3 residues: CASSLGQAGGHGEQFF. Written as DNA, the CDR3 is TGTGCCAGCAGCCTAGGACAAGCGGGGGGGCATGGTGAGCAGTTCTTC. The rearrangement joins TRBV7-6 to TRBJ2-1; TRBD2 matches at 10 bases. The V segment lost 5 bases and the J segment 9 bases; nucleotides outside the gene matches: 13. CDR1 SGHVS and CDR2 FNYEAQ come from the germline V gene. The CDR3 is made up of 16 amino acids.

This chain connects TRBV15 to TRBJ1-1; TRBD1 matches at 8 bases. The CDR3 covers 12 residues. Unmatched junction bases numbered 1, after V lost 6 bases and J lost 4 bases. CDR1 and CDR2 (germline): LNHNV, YYDKDF (reference sequence). CDR3 residues: CATRDRGTEAFF. DNA for the CDR3: TGTGCCACCAGAGACAGGGGCACTGAAGCTTTCTTT. Drawing the rest from reference TRBV15 and TRBJ1-1, the complete variable domain is DAMVIQNPRYQVTQFGKPVTLSCSQTLNHNVMYWYQQKSSQAPKLLFHYYDKDFNNEADTPDNFQSRRPNTSFCFLDIRSPGLGDTAMYLCATRDRGTEAFFGQGTRLTVV.

The rearrangement joins TRBV3-1 (or the pseudogene TRBV3-2) to TRBJ1-4; D unclear. V was trimmed by 0 bases and J by 0 bases, leaving 8 bases between them. CDR1 and CDR2 (germline): LGHDT, YNNKEL (reference sequence). This CDR3 has 16 amino acids. The chain's CDR3 is CASSQDWEATNEKLFF. As DNA, the CDR3 is TGTGCCAGCAGCCAAGATTGGGAGGCAACTAATGAAAAACTGTTTTTT.

The chain carries TRBV19 and TRBJ2-1, with 9 bases aligning to TRBD2. The junction had 8 bases not matched to a gene; V was cut back by 5 bases and J by 3 bases. Germline V gene data show CDR1 as LNHDA and CDR2 as SQIVND (reference sequence). This CDR3 has 16 residues. CDR3 coding DNA: TGTGCCAGTAGTTCCGTAGCGGGAGCCTACTACAATGAGCAGTTCTTC. This encodes CASSSVAGAYYNEQFF.

This clone showed up just once. The chain is built from TRBV20-1 and TRBJ2-1; TRBD2 matches at 8 bases. This CDR3 comprises 16 residues. Germline V gene sequence: CDR1 DFQATT, CDR2 SNEGSKA (reference sequence). V lost 3 bases to trimming and J lost 6 bases; unmatched junction nucleotides: 13. The CDR3 DNA is TGCAGTGCTAGTGGTGTTCTTGAGCGGGGGACCAATGAGCAGTTCTTC. Amino acid sequence: CSASGVLERGTNEQFF.

The chain recombines TRBV9 with TRBJ2-1, with a weak D call TRBD2 (6 bases). The V end was cut by 7 bases, the J end by 8 bases, with 16 bases between. Germline V gene sequence: CDR1 SGDLS, CDR2 YYNGEE. The CDR3 has 13 residues. This CDR3 is CASGGTGGDEQFF. The CDR3 coding sequence is TGTGCCAGCGGGGGTACAGGAGGGGATGAGCAGTTCTTC.

The chain links TRBV7-9 to TRBJ1-3; 8 bases match TRBD1. Germline values: CDR1 SEHNR, CDR2 FQNEAQ (reference sequence). The CDR3 totals 15 residues. V was clipped by 3 bases and J by 2 bases; unmatched bases: 3. The CDR3 loop reads CASSFWDRPGNTIYF. The CDR3 DNA follows: TGTGCCAGCAGCTTTTGGGACAGGCCTGGAAACACCATATATTTT.

This clone has only a few counts. The chain combines TRBV30 with TRBJ2-5; 8 nucleotides align to TRBD2. The CDR3 runs to 14 residues. After removal of 3 bases from V and 4 bases from J, the junction contained 7 bases not matched to a gene. Germline V gene lookup returns CDR1 GTSNPN and CDR2 SVGIG (reference sequence). The CDR3 DNA is TGTGCCTGGAGCCCGGGGGGGGGAGGAGAGACCCAGTACTTC. Translating it yields CAWSPGGGGETQYF.

V is TRBV30 and J is TRBJ1-2; tentative D call: TRBD1 (5 bases). V was trimmed by 3 bases and J by 7 bases, leaving 15 bases between them. In germline, CDR1 is GTSNPN, CDR2 SVGIG (reference sequence). CDR3 length: 13 amino acids. This chain's CDR3 is CAWRLDRGSGYTF. The CDR3 DNA reads TGTGCCTGGAGACTGGACCGGGGGTCTGGCTACACCTTC.

The V gene is TRBV3-1 (or the pseudogene TRBV3-2), the J gene TRBJ1-1; D not certain. This CDR3 is built from 15 residues. In germline, CDR1 is LGHDT, CDR2 YNNKEL (reference sequence). V was cut by 6 bases and J by 4 bases, with 18 bases left in between. This CDR3 reads CASSSAPGQTTEAFF. The CDR3 nucleotides are TGTGCCAGCAGTTCGGCCCCTGGGCAGACCACTGAAGCTTTCTTT.

This clone has only one observation. CDR3 in amino acids: CASSDRTGRAGELFF. The CDR3 nucleotides read TGTGCCAGCAGCGACCGGACAGGGAGGGCCGGGGAGCTGTTTTTT. J is TRBJ2-2 and V is TRBV11-3; D possibly corresponds to TRBD1 (8 bases). Trimming stripped 5 bases from V and 6 bases from J, with 16 bases between. The CDR3 contains 15 residues. Germline V lookup: CDR1 SGHNT, CDR2 YENEEA.